These 14 T cell receptor beta chains came from one sample sequenced in a study of control samples from healthy donors and cancer patients (TCRdb year 2020). Library method: the immunoSEQ multiplex PCR assay. TCRdb stores this immuneACCESS table with in-frame sequences only. Part of the clones is absent; in the studies checked, under half of the shortfall reflects unresolved V genes, and no reason is known for the rest. In all, the sample holds tens of thousands of clones, and less than 90% of those were seen once. The top ten constitute 7.6% of the sample. Material for sequencing was blood. Source of these receptors: an older woman in good health.

This chain connects TRBV2 to TRBJ2-4; D perhaps matches TRBD1 (5 bases). With 7 bases removed from V and 15 bases from J, the gap between germline ends came to 16 bases. Per the germline V gene, CDR1 is SNHLY and CDR2 is FYNNEI. The CDR3 is made up of 11 amino acids. CDR3 amino acids: CASTGFGARYF. DNA for the CDR3: TGTGCCAGCACAGGGTTTGGGGCAAGGTACTTC. Full variable domain (rest looked up from reference TRBV2 and TRBJ2-4): EPEVTQTPSHQVTQMGQEVILRCVPISNHLYFYWYRQILGQKVEFLVSFYNNEISEKSEIFDDQFSVERPDGSNFTLKIRSTKLEDSAMYFCASTGFGARYFGAGTRLSVL.

The chain combines TRBV27 with TRBJ1-1; no definite D call. The CDR3 loop spans 12 amino acids. CDR1 and CDR2 (germline): MNHEY, SMNVEV (reference sequence). V was shortened by 8 bases and J by 2 bases, with 9 bases between the two germline ends. CDR3 coding DNA: TGTGCCAGCGGAGAGGGCAACACTGAAGCTTTCTTT. It translates to CASGEGNTEAFF.

This clone was seen only a few times. The V gene is TRBV7-9, the J gene TRBJ1-6; D ambiguous. Germline loops: CDR1 SEHNR, CDR2 FQNEAQ (reference sequence). Trimming cost V 2 bases and J 7 bases, with 6 bases left between them. The CDR3 sequence is 13 residues long. The CDR3: CASSLTENSPLHF. The CDR3 region has the DNA TGTGCCAGCAGCTTAACGGAGAATTCACCCCTCCACTTT.

This rearrangement joins TRBV3-1 (or the pseudogene TRBV3-2) to TRBJ2-2; D gene unclear. From germline, CDR1 is LGHDT and CDR2 YNNKEL (reference sequence). The CDR3 consists of 13 residues. The V end was cut by 1 base, the J end by 7 bases, with 7 bases between. CDR3 bases: TGTGCCAGCAGCCAAGCGTCAGGCGGGGAGCTGTTTTTT. Its translation: CASSQASGGELFF.

V and J are TRBV28 and TRBJ2-7; TRBD1 matches 8 bases. The CDR3 runs 12 residues. Germline V gene lookup returns CDR1 MDHEN and CDR2 SYDVKM. V gave up 10 bases and J gave up 5 bases; unmatched junction bases: 7. The CDR3 DNA reads as TGTGCCATAACGACAGGGGTCCACGAGCAGTACTTC. It yields the protein CAITTGVHEQYF.

The chain links TRBV19 to TRBJ1-4; D unclear. V lost 8 bases to trimming and J lost 9 bases, with 16 bases between them. Germline values: CDR1 LNHDA, CDR2 SQIVND (reference sequence). CDR3 length: 13 residues. Here the CDR3 reads CASAIPGNQKLFF. The CDR3 bases are TGTGCCAGTGCTATACCCGGCAATCAAAAACTGTTTTTT.

This clone was seen once. The chain is built from TRBV28 and TRBJ1-2; TRBD1 matches 8 bases. V lost 4 bases to trimming and J lost 4 bases; unmatched junction nucleotides: 2. Germline CDR1 and CDR2: MDHEN and SYDVKM. The CDR3 has 13 amino acids. CDR3 DNA: TGTGCCAGCAGTTGGACAGGGAGCTATGGCTACACCTTC. Protein: CASSWTGSYGYTF.

V is TRBV7-8 and J is TRBJ1-6, with D maybe TRBD1 (6 bases). Germline assignment: CDR1 SGHVS and CDR2 FQNEAQ. V gave up 2 bases and J gave up 0 bases, with 14 bases separating them. This CDR3 has 18 residues. CDR3 nucleotide sequence: TGTGCCAGCAGCTTATTGGTCGGGGGCAGCTCCTATAATTCACCCCTCCACTTT. Translated: CASSLLVGGSSYNSPLHF.

V gene TRBV6-5 combines with J gene TRBJ1-1; no definite D call. The germline CDR1 and CDR2 sequences are MNHEY and SVGAGI. The CDR3 runs 16 residues. The ends were cut back, 0 bases at V and 1 base at J, with 12 bases in the middle. CDR3 amino acids: CASSYSPVSSNTEAFF. The DNA of the CDR3 is TGTGCCAGCAGTTACTCCCCTGTCAGCTCGAACACTGAAGCTTTCTTT.

This rearrangement joins TRBV28 to TRBJ2-7, with D perhaps TRBD2 (6 bases). Between the trimmed V and J ends, which lost 7 bases and 4 bases, there was a span of 8 bases. The germline gives CDR1 MDHEN, CDR2 SYDVKM. The CDR3 runs 11 residues. CDR3: CASTGTYEQYF. The DNA of the CDR3 is TGTGCCAGCACAGGGACTTACGAGCAGTACTTC.

The chain uses TRBV12-3 or TRBV12-4 and TRBJ1-5, with a tentative D call TRBD1 (6 bases). The V end lost 8 bases, the J end lost 2 bases, and 10 bases lay between the germline ends. The CDR3 extends over 13 amino acids. Here the CDR3 reads CASEKGGNQPQHF. The CDR3 DNA is TGTGCCAGCGAAAAGGGGGGCAATCAGCCCCAGCATTTT.

The rearrangement joins TRBV9 to TRBJ1-2, with 9 bases lining up with TRBD1. This CDR3 contains 14 residues. V dropped 0 bases and J dropped 8; count of bases not matched to a gene: 5. Germline V lookup: CDR1 SGDLS, CDR2 YYNGEE. DNA for the CDR3: TGTGCCAGCAGCGTAGGGACGACAGGGGGAGGCTACACCTTC. It is translated as CASSVGTTGGGYTF.

This clone was observed once. The chain couples TRBV7-6 to TRBJ2-5; 11 nucleotides agree with TRBD2. Trimming cost V 5 bases and J 5 bases; bases outside gene matches: 4. The CDR3 consists of 14 residues. From germline, CDR1 is SGHVS and CDR2 FNYEAQ. CDR3: CASSPRTSGETQYF. The CDR3 DNA sequence: TGTGCCAGCAGCCCTCGGACTAGCGGGGAGACCCAGTACTTC.

This sequence joins TRBV18 and TRBJ1-2; TRBD1 is a possible D gene (6 bases). The CDR3 length is 15 residues. V gave up 3 bases and J gave up 5 bases, with 16 bases separating them. Germline lookup yields CDR1 KGHSH and CDR2 LQKENI. The CDR3 coding sequence is TGTGCCAGCTCACCTACCGCGGACAGAACTTATGGCTACACCTTC. Translation gives CASSPTADRTYGYTF.